The clone carrying this TCR beta chain was seen a handful of times. As yet, its antigen is unknown. These data belong to a study of T-cell memory formation after mild COVID-19. Study-wide results and limits: Cross-reactive memory appears to have joined, as suggested by some responding clones showing up in pre-infection memory.

Germline CDR1 is SGDLS and CDR2 is YYNGEE. The CDR3 is made up of 13 amino acids. The V gene lost 4 bases and the J gene lost 5 bases, with 12 bases spanning the gap. 5'RACE, which relied on constant-segment primers, yielded TCR alpha and TCR beta cDNA libraries carrying sample barcodes and UMIs. TCRdb ran MiXCR on the 5' RACE reads and lists one entry per CDR3 protein. Of approximately 300,000 distinct CDR3 sequences listed, 7.5% to 9.5% are singletons. The chain recombines TRBV9 with TRBJ2-5; a possible D gene is TRBD1 (6 bases). Source material: PBMCs or a T cell subset sorted from them (not recorded which). The sequence was collected from a man aged 18 to 30 who had mild COVID-19 (a few samples of this study predate the infection). Cell type and time point are not known. CDR3 bases: TGTGCCAGCAGCCCGCGCCAGGGGGAGACCCAGTACTTC. As protein: CASSPRQGETQYF.